Listed below are T cell receptor beta chains from one sample, sequenced in a study of shared clonotypes between healthy human individuals. Method: immunoSEQ multiplex PCR; TCRdb's copy keeps in-frame clones and lacks some. There are some 1 million clones in the sample; roughly 75% occur only once, and about 1.5% lies in the top ten. Sequenced input: memory CD4+ T cells sorted from blood. These receptors came from a man between 18 and 29 years old in good health. Each CDR3 is given with its conserved first and last residue. The D gene is left open where the match is weak. Not all rows give a size; the values are once, few, many and, for expanded clones, a class.

j_call: TRBJ2-1; clone_size: -; d_call: TRBD2; v_call: TRBV9; cdr3_aa: CASSVAGLAGGNEQFF; cdr3_nt: TGTGCCAGCAGCGTAGCCGGACTAGCGGGAGGGAATGAGCAGTTCTTC
j_call: TRBJ2-3; clone_size: -; d_call: -; v_call: TRBV7-2; cdr3_aa: CASSLEIRDTQYF; cdr3_nt: TGTGCCAGCAGCTTAGAAATCCGGGATACGCAGTATTTT
j_call: TRBJ2-5; clone_size: -; d_call: TRBD1; v_call: TRBV5-1; cdr3_aa: CASSLDRGRQETQYF; cdr3_nt: TGCGCCAGCAGCTTGGACAGGGGGCGCCAAGAGACCCAGTACTTC
j_call: TRBJ2-3; clone_size: -; d_call: TRBD1; v_call: TRBV5-1; cdr3_aa: CASSPGQGADTQYF; cdr3_nt: TGCGCCAGCAGCCCGGGACAGGGGGCAGATACGCAGTATTTT
j_call: TRBJ2-1; clone_size: -; d_call: -; v_call: TRBV6-1; cdr3_aa: CASTRGNEQFF; cdr3_nt: TGTGCCAGCACACGGGGCAATGAGCAGTTCTTC
j_call: TRBJ1-5; clone_size: -; d_call: -; v_call: TRBV30; cdr3_aa: CAWSSQGAQPQHF; cdr3_nt: TGTGCCTGGAGTTCCCAAGGGGCTCAGCCCCAGCATTTT
j_call: TRBJ1-3; clone_size: few; d_call: -; v_call: TRBV7-2; cdr3_aa: CASSFRDTIYF; cdr3_nt: TGTGCCAGCAGCTTTAGAGACACCATATATTTT
j_call: TRBJ1-6; clone_size: -; d_call: -; v_call: TRBV9; cdr3_aa: CASSVAAGGVNSPLHF; cdr3_nt: TGTGCCAGCAGCGTAGCGGCAGGCGGGGTAAATTCACCCCTCCACTTT
j_call: TRBJ2-7; clone_size: -; d_call: -; v_call: TRBV30; cdr3_aa: CAWTSQGPPYEQYF; cdr3_nt: TGTGCCTGGACCTCCCAGGGGCCTCCCTACGAGCAGTACTTC
j_call: TRBJ2-7; clone_size: -; d_call: -; v_call: TRBV18; cdr3_aa: CASSRASSYEQYF; cdr3_nt: TGTGCCAGCTCACGAGCCAGCTCCTACGAGCAGTACTTC
j_call: TRBJ2-7; clone_size: -; d_call: TRBD2; v_call: TRBV12-5; cdr3_aa: CASGLVLVAGAFEQYF; cdr3_nt: TGTGCTAGTGGTTTGGTACTGGTAGCGGGAGCTTTCGAGCAGTACTTC
j_call: TRBJ2-7; clone_size: -; d_call: TRBD2; v_call: TRBV5-6; cdr3_aa: CASSNGLRPGLAGSYEQYF; cdr3_nt: TGTGCCAGCAGCAACGGCCTACGACCGGGACTAGCGGGTTCCTACGAGCAGTACTTC
j_call: TRBJ2-3; clone_size: -; d_call: TRBD1; v_call: TRBV9; cdr3_aa: CASSFGDRVKDTQYF; cdr3_nt: TGTGCCAGCAGCTTCGGAGACAGGGTAAAAGATACGCAGTATTTT
j_call: TRBJ1-6; clone_size: -; d_call: -; v_call: TRBV15; cdr3_aa: CATSRVDAPLHF; cdr3_nt: TGTGCCACCAGCAGAGTCGACGCACCCCTCCACTTT
j_call: TRBJ2-2; clone_size: -; d_call: -; v_call: TRBV5-5; cdr3_aa: CASSLYGSTGELFF; cdr3_nt: TGTGCCAGCAGCTTGTACGGGAGCACCGGGGAGCTGTTTTTT
j_call: TRBJ1-5; clone_size: -; d_call: -; v_call: TRBV6-6; cdr3_aa: CASITGGRSSNQPQHF; cdr3_nt: TGTGCCAGCATTACCGGGGGCCGTTCTAGCAATCAGCCCCAGCATTTT
j_call: TRBJ2-1; clone_size: -; d_call: -; v_call: TRBV5-1; cdr3_aa: CASSLGGDEQFF; cdr3_nt: TGCGCCAGCAGCTTGGGGGGCGATGAGCAGTTCTTC
j_call: TRBJ2-1; clone_size: -; d_call: TRBD1; v_call: TRBV2; cdr3_aa: CASSVKTGPYNEQFF; cdr3_nt: TGTGCCAGCAGTGTTAAGACAGGGCCCTACAATGAGCAGTTCTTC
j_call: TRBJ2-3; clone_size: -; d_call: TRBD2; v_call: TRBV6-6; cdr3_aa: CASGEGGSGADTQYF; cdr3_nt: TGTGCCAGCGGCGAGGGCGGGAGTGGGGCAGATACGCAGTATTTT
j_call: TRBJ2-3; clone_size: -; d_call: TRBD2; v_call: TRBV5-1; cdr3_aa: CASTVGAGSTDTQYF; cdr3_nt: TGCGCCAGCACCGTCGGAGCGGGGAGTACAGATACGCAGTATTTT
j_call: TRBJ1-2; clone_size: -; d_call: -; v_call: TRBV6-1; cdr3_aa: CASSARLGLPTNGYTF; cdr3_nt: TGTGCCAGCAGTGCTCGTCTAGGGTTACCAACTAATGGCTACACCTTC
j_call: TRBJ2-7; clone_size: -; d_call: TRBD1; v_call: TRBV5-8; cdr3_aa: CASSSGQGANSYEQYF; cdr3_nt: TGTGCCAGCAGTAGTGGACAGGGGGCAAACTCCTACGAGCAGTACTTC
j_call: TRBJ1-2; clone_size: -; d_call: -; v_call: TRBV29-1; cdr3_aa: CSVDSGSYGYTF; cdr3_nt: TGCAGCGTTGATTCTGGTAGCTATGGCTACACCTTC
j_call: TRBJ1-6; clone_size: -; d_call: TRBD1; v_call: TRBV7-8; cdr3_aa: CASSREQGYYNSPLHF; cdr3_nt: TGTGCCAGCAGCAGAGAACAGGGGTACTATAATTCACCCCTCCACTTT
j_call: TRBJ1-1; clone_size: -; d_call: TRBD1; v_call: TRBV27; cdr3_aa: CASSFGTGTTEAFF; cdr3_nt: TGTGCCAGCAGTTTTGGGACAGGGACCACTGAAGCTTTCTTT
j_call: TRBJ2-5; clone_size: -; d_call: -; v_call: TRBV29-1; cdr3_aa: CSVGIQGIGTETQYF; cdr3_nt: TGCAGCGTTGGAATACAGGGAATTGGGACAGAGACCCAGTACTTC
j_call: TRBJ1-3; clone_size: -; d_call: -; v_call: TRBV28; cdr3_aa: CASSFRPASGNTIYF; cdr3_nt: TGTGCCAGCAGTTTTCGGCCAGCCTCTGGAAACACCATATATTTT
j_call: TRBJ1-1; clone_size: -; d_call: -; v_call: TRBV13; cdr3_aa: CASSLGGERAFF; cdr3_nt: TGTGCCAGCAGCTTAGGAGGGGAGCGGGCTTTCTTT
j_call: TRBJ2-3; clone_size: -; d_call: -; v_call: TRBV6-5; cdr3_aa: CASRSTDTQYF; cdr3_nt: TGTGCCAGCAGGTCAACAGATACGCAGTATTTT
j_call: TRBJ1-3; clone_size: -; d_call: TRBD1; v_call: TRBV6-5; cdr3_aa: CASSYLPQGGGNTIYF; cdr3_nt: TGTGCCAGCAGTTACCTACCTCAGGGGGGAGGAAACACCATATATTTT
j_call: TRBJ2-3; clone_size: -; d_call: -; v_call: TRBV9; cdr3_aa: CASSVRTSDTQYF; cdr3_nt: TGTGCCAGCAGCGTCCGAACGTCGGATACGCAGTATTTT
j_call: TRBJ1-4; clone_size: -; d_call: -; v_call: TRBV14; cdr3_aa: CASSQDRGQTNEKLFF; cdr3_nt: TGTGCCAGCAGCCAAGATCGCGGACAGACTAATGAAAAACTGTTTTTT
j_call: TRBJ2-5; clone_size: -; d_call: -; v_call: TRBV6-1; cdr3_aa: CASSPTGRETQYF; cdr3_nt: TGTGCCAGCAGTCCGACAGGTCGAGAGACCCAGTACTTC
j_call: TRBJ1-2; clone_size: -; d_call: TRBD1; v_call: TRBV6-5; cdr3_aa: CASSPAGGANYGYTF; cdr3_nt: TGTGCCAGCAGCCCAGCAGGGGGCGCTAACTATGGCTACACCTTC
j_call: TRBJ2-4; clone_size: few; d_call: TRBD1; v_call: TRBV2; cdr3_aa: CASRGTANIQYF; cdr3_nt: TGTGCCAGCAGAGGGACAGCTAACATTCAGTACTTC
j_call: TRBJ2-2; clone_size: -; d_call: TRBD2; v_call: TRBV9; cdr3_aa: CASTSTSGGNTGELFF; cdr3_nt: TGTGCCAGCACCTCGACTAGCGGGGGTAACACCGGGGAGCTGTTTTTT
j_call: TRBJ2-5; clone_size: -; d_call: -; v_call: TRBV7-2; cdr3_aa: CASSLGGSRSETQYF; cdr3_nt: TGTGCCAGCAGCTTAGGGGGCTCTAGGTCAGAGACCCAGTACTTC
j_call: TRBJ2-2; clone_size: -; d_call: TRBD2; v_call: TRBV5-1; cdr3_aa: CASSSGTSGIGELFF; cdr3_nt: TGCGCCAGCAGCTCCGGGACTAGCGGGATCGGGGAGCTGTTTTTT
j_call: TRBJ2-3; clone_size: -; d_call: TRBD1; v_call: TRBV10-3; cdr3_aa: CAISDFMMGTGADTQYF; cdr3_nt: TGTGCCATCAGTGACTTCATGATGGGGACAGGGGCCGATACGCAGTATTTT
j_call: TRBJ2-5; clone_size: -; d_call: TRBD2; v_call: TRBV14; cdr3_aa: CASSQAPRTSGGAGETQYF; cdr3_nt: TGTGCCAGCAGCCAAGCCCCACGGACTAGCGGGGGGGCGGGAGAGACCCAGTACTTC
j_call: TRBJ2-4; clone_size: -; d_call: -; v_call: TRBV4-3; cdr3_aa: CASSQDRKNIQYF; cdr3_nt: TGCGCCAGCAGCCAAGATCGCAAAAACATTCAGTACTTC
j_call: TRBJ2-3; clone_size: -; d_call: -; v_call: TRBV19; cdr3_aa: CASSIGGSSTDTQYF; cdr3_nt: TGTGCCAGTAGTATCGGCGGTTCTAGCACAGATACGCAGTATTTT
j_call: TRBJ1-5; clone_size: -; d_call: -; v_call: TRBV15; cdr3_aa: CATSRGRVGDQPQHF; cdr3_nt: TGTGCCACCAGCAGAGGCAGGGTTGGGGATCAGCCCCAGCATTTT
j_call: TRBJ2-2; clone_size: -; d_call: -; v_call: TRBV28; cdr3_aa: CASSPPNTGELFF; cdr3_nt: TGTGCCAGCAGCCCCCCTAACACCGGGGAGCTGTTTTTT
j_call: TRBJ2-3; clone_size: -; d_call: -; v_call: TRBV18; cdr3_aa: CASSPETGQKYF; cdr3_nt: TGTGCCAGCTCACCGGAGACGGGGCAGAAGTATTTT
j_call: TRBJ1-1; clone_size: -; d_call: TRBD1; v_call: TRBV28; cdr3_aa: CASSNTGGANTEAFF; cdr3_nt: TGTGCCAGCTCGAATACAGGGGGCGCGAACACTGAAGCTTTCTTT
j_call: TRBJ2-5; clone_size: -; d_call: TRBD1; v_call: TRBV30; cdr3_aa: CAWSPQGIGGTQYF; cdr3_nt: TGTGCCTGGAGTCCACAGGGGATTGGAGGGACCCAGTACTTC
j_call: TRBJ2-2; clone_size: many; d_call: -; v_call: TRBV7-9; cdr3_aa: CASSVTVNTGELFF; cdr3_nt: TGTGCCAGCAGCGTGACAGTGAACACCGGGGAGCTGTTTTTT
j_call: TRBJ1-2; clone_size: -; d_call: -; v_call: TRBV2; cdr3_aa: CASSEGGSNYGYTF; cdr3_nt: TGTGCCAGCAGTGAAGGTGGGTCTAACTATGGCTACACCTTC
j_call: TRBJ2-5; clone_size: -; d_call: -; v_call: TRBV5-1; cdr3_aa: CASSRSGPQETQYF; cdr3_nt: TGCGCCAGCAGTCGTTCGGGTCCCCAAGAGACCCAGTACTTC
j_call: TRBJ2-3; clone_size: -; d_call: -; v_call: TRBV5-1; cdr3_aa: CASSRGPADTQYF; cdr3_nt: TGCGCCAGTAGCCGAGGGCCTGCGGATACGCAGTATTTT
j_call: TRBJ1-1; clone_size: -; d_call: -; v_call: TRBV18; cdr3_aa: CASSPQAGTEAFF; cdr3_nt: TGTGCCAGCTCACCCCAAGCGGGAACTGAAGCTTTCTTT